The next 17 T cell receptor beta chains were all read from a single sample in a study of T cells after posttransplantation cyclophosphamide. Measured with immunoSEQ multiplex PCR; TCRdb has only the in-frame clones, and not every one. The sample presents 20,000 to 25,000 clones, none singletons. Sample: PBMCs. These receptors originate from a woman aged 60 to 75 in good health, CMV-negative, and a related stem cell transplant donor.

This clone was detected many times. In nucleotides, the CDR3 is TGTGCCATCAGTGAGGGACATCGGAACACCGGGGAGCTGTTTTTT. The encoded protein is CAISEGHRNTGELFF. The V gene is TRBV10-3, the J gene TRBJ2-2; D may be TRBD1 (5 bases). The CDR3 runs 15 residues. CDR1 is ENHRY and CDR2 is SYGVKD in the germline V gene. V lost 2 bases to trimming and J lost 1 base, with 8 bases between them.

This clone was seen many times. The CDR3 bases are TGCGCCAGCAGCGCGAACAGGGTGAACACTGAAGCTTTCTTT. It codes for CASSANRVNTEAFF. The genes are TRBV5-1 and TRBJ1-1; TRBD1 might be the D (6 bases). This CDR3 is 14 amino acids long. Trimming removed 4 bases at V and 0 bases at J, with 10 bases between. Germline V lookup: CDR1 SGHRS, CDR2 YFSETQ.

This clone showed up many times. V gene TRBV5-8 combines with J gene TRBJ2-7; 8 bases fit TRBD1. This CDR3 region has 14 residues. Germline V CDR1 and CDR2: SGHTS, YDEGEE. After removal of 0 bases from V and 2 bases from J, the junction contained 1 base not matched to a gene. CDR3 in DNA: TGTGCCAGCAGCTTGGGGACAGGGACCTACGAGCAGTACTTC. Its protein product is CASSLGTGTYEQYF.

This clone was picked up many times. This rearrangement joins TRBV9 to TRBJ1-1; D remains ambiguous. Germline assignment: CDR1 SGDLS and CDR2 YYNGEE. Trimming removed 3 bases from V and 4 bases from J, with 10 bases in between. This CDR3 is 13 amino acids long. The CDR3 DNA follows: TGTGCCAGCAGCGAGCGATTAGGCACTGAAGCTTTCTTT. Residues: CASSERLGTEAFF.

This clone has a count of ten or more. V and J are TRBV19 and TRBJ2-7, with 7 bases matching TRBD1. Germline-derived CDR1 and CDR2 are LNHDA and SQIVND (reference sequence). This CDR3 is 14 amino acids long. J was trimmed by 0 bases and V by 8 bases; bases with no gene match: 7. The CDR3 region has the DNA TGTGCCAGTCGACAGGGCCCCCGCTCCTACGAGCAGTACTTC. This encodes CASRQGPRSYEQYF.

This clone was found many times. The chain uses TRBV6-6 and TRBJ2-7; 8 nucleotides line up with TRBD1. In germline, CDR1 is MNHNY, CDR2 SVGAGI (reference sequence). The CDR3 contains 12 residues. V was clipped by 6 bases and J by 6 bases; unmatched bases: 4. The CDR3 nucleotides read TGTGCCAGCAGCCTCACAGGGGGCGAGCAGTACGTC. Translated: CASSLTGGEQYV.

This clone has ten or more counts. The CDR3 here is CASSLGIAEVETQYF. The CDR3 DNA follows: TGTGCCAGCAGCTTAGGGATAGCGGAAGTGGAGACCCAGTACTTC. The chain recombines TRBV7-3 with TRBJ2-5, with a possible D match to TRBD2 (6 bases). The CDR3 has 15 residues. Per germline, CDR1 SGHTA and CDR2 FQGTGA. V shed 2 bases and J shed 5 bases, with 15 bases lying between them. Combining the CDR3 with reference TRBV7-3 and TRBJ2-5 gives the whole variable domain GAGVSQTPSNKVTEKGKYVELRCDPISGHTALYWYRQSLGQGPEFLIYFQGTGAADDSGLPNDRFFAVRPEGSVSTLKIQRTERGDSAVYLCASSLGIAEVETQYFGPGTRLLVL.

This clone was observed at least ten times. This chain uses TRBV14 with TRBJ2-1; TRBD1 aligns across 10 bases. V dropped 0 bases and J dropped 7; count of bases not matched to a gene: 3. Germline V gene sequence: CDR1 SGHDN, CDR2 FVKESK. The CDR3 is 15 residues long. The CDR3 DNA is TGTGCCAGCAGCCAAGACTGGGACAGGGGAAATGAGCAGTTCTTC. Translating it yields CASSQDWDRGNEQFF.

This clone was detected many times. V usage is TRBV10-3 and J usage is TRBJ2-7, with D possibly matching TRBD1 (6 bases). Looked up from germline, CDR1 is ENHRY and CDR2 is SYGVKD. The ends were cut back, 3 bases at V and 2 bases at J, with 14 bases in the middle. The CDR3 has 15 amino acids. The CDR3 loop is CAISDYLDRPYEQYV. CDR3 nucleotide sequence: TGTGCCATCAGTGATTACTTGGACAGACCCTACGAGCAGTACGTC.

A few counts support this clone. The V call is TRBV15, the J call TRBJ1-5, with a possible D match to TRBD1 (5 bases). There are 15 residues in the CDR3. V was shortened by 0 bases and J by 8 bases, with 14 bases between the two germline ends. From germline, CDR1 is LNHNV and CDR2 YYDKDF (reference sequence). The CDR3 coding sequence is TGTGCCACCAGCAGAGACCCCAGGGTACGTGAGCCCCAGCATTTT. Translation: CATSRDPRVREPQHF.

This clone was observed many times. The CDR3 bases are TGTGCCAGCAGCGTAGTTCCAGGGGAAAAACTGTTTTTT. This translates into CASSVVPGEKLFF. This chain links TRBV9 with TRBJ1-4, with TRBD1 as a possible D gene (5 bases). Germline V gene lookup returns CDR1 SGDLS and CDR2 YYNGEE. The CDR3 runs to 13 residues. Trimming removed 0 bases at V and 8 bases at J, with 8 bases between.

This clone has a handful of counts. J is TRBJ2-5 and V is TRBV2, with D perhaps matching TRBD2 (5 bases). V dropped 7 bases and J dropped 7 bases, with 16 bases sitting between them. Per the germline V gene, CDR1 is SNHLY and CDR2 is FYNNEI. This CDR3 has 13 amino acids. The CDR3 region has the DNA TGTGCCAGCAAATCCCTAGCAGCTCCGACCCAGTACTTC. Its translation is CASKSLAAPTQYF.

This clone was seen a handful of times. The rearrangement links TRBV2 to TRBJ1-2; D remains ambiguous. Between the trimmed V and J ends, which lost 3 bases and 2 bases, there was a span of 13 bases. CDR3 size: 15 residues. CDR1 and CDR2 (germline): SNHLY, FYNNEI. CDR3 sequence (DNA): TGTGCCAGCAGTGATCCCGGGCGGGAGAACTATGGCTACACCTTC. Protein product: CASSDPGRENYGYTF.

The table lists this clone with many counts. This sequence joins TRBV2 and TRBJ2-1; D gene ambiguous. V was trimmed by 2 bases and J by 4 bases, leaving 9 bases between them. CDR1 and CDR2 from the germline V gene are SNHLY and FYNNEI. The CDR3 length is 14 residues. The chain's CDR3 is CASSESVSYNEQFF. DNA of the CDR3: TGTGCCAGCAGTGAATCGGTGTCATACAATGAGCAGTTCTTC.

This clone has only a few counts. This likely traces to a read error, being one base from a far larger clone. In the same sample, other DNA sequences code for this CDR3. The gene calls are TRBV7-2 and TRBJ2-7; 7 bases agree with TRBD2. The CDR3 consists of 13 residues. Germline CDR1 reads SGHTA; CDR2 reads FQGNSA. The CDR3 sequence is CASSLQILREQYF. The CDR3 DNA follows: TGTGCCAGCAGCCTCCAGATTTTGCGGGAGCAGTACTTT.

This clone was recorded at least ten times. The chain is built from TRBV27 and TRBJ2-1, with TRBD2 identical over 7 bases. Germline trimming cut 2 bases from V and 4 bases from J; bases unmatched to any gene: 2. The CDR3 is 14 amino acids. Germline lookup yields CDR1 MNHEY and CDR2 SMNVEV (reference sequence). Here the CDR3 reads CASSLAGAYNEQFF. The CDR3, as DNA: TGTGCCAGCAGTTTAGCGGGAGCATACAATGAGCAGTTCTTC.

Relative to its sample, this clone is medium-sized (0.01 to 0.1%). This chain connects TRBV7-9 to TRBJ1-1; 7 nucleotides agree with TRBD1. Looked up from germline, CDR1 is SEHNR and CDR2 is FQNEAQ (reference sequence). J lost 7 bases, V lost 5 bases, and 7 bases had no gene match. The CDR3 contains 13 residues. CDR3: CASSIDRAVEAFF. The DNA of the CDR3 is TGTGCCAGCAGCATCGACAGGGCGGTTGAAGCTTTCTTT.